These T cell receptor beta chains were read from a single sample in a study of blood T cell repertoires in COVID-19. Sequenced by immunoSEQ multiplex PCR; TCRdb stores in-frame clones only, minus some. This sample has some 200,000 clones; around 83% occur once, and the top ten carry approximately 6.1%. The sequenced sample consisted of peripheral blood. Every receptor here comes from a woman between 40 and 50 years old with acute or convalescent COVID-19. The CDR3 runs from the conserved cysteine through the conserved F or W. A D gene is named only where the DNA matches it firmly. Size is stated for part of the rows, as once, few or many counts, or as a class when the clone is expanded.

d_call: TRBD2
clone_size: NA
v_call: TRBV7-3
j_call: TRBJ2-5
cdr3_aa: CASSRGLAGQETQYF
cdr3_nt: TGTGCCAGCAGCCGCGGACTAGCGGGGCAAGAGACCCAGTACTTC

d_call: TRBD2
clone_size: NA
v_call: TRBV9
j_call: TRBJ2-3
cdr3_aa: CASSVVGGTDTQYF
cdr3_nt: TGTGCCAGCAGCGTAGTCGGGGGGACAGATACGCAGTATTTT

d_call: NA
clone_size: few
v_call: TRBV6-6
j_call: TRBJ1-2
cdr3_aa: CATNRDGYTF
cdr3_nt: TGTGCCACAAACAGGGATGGCTACACCTTC

d_call: NA
clone_size: NA
v_call: TRBV5-1
j_call: TRBJ2-5
cdr3_aa: CASSLTEYQETQYF
cdr3_nt: TGCGCCAGCAGCTTGACAGAGTACCAAGAGACCCAGTACTTC

d_call: TRBD2
clone_size: NA
v_call: TRBV7-3
j_call: TRBJ2-1
cdr3_aa: CASSLLAGSYEQFF
cdr3_nt: TGTGCCAGCAGCTTACTAGCGGGGAGCTATGAGCAGTTCTTC

d_call: NA
clone_size: NA
v_call: TRBV7-2
j_call: TRBJ1-2
cdr3_aa: CASSPQTGPNYGYTF
cdr3_nt: TGTGCCAGCAGCCCACAAACAGGCCCAAACTATGGCTACACCTTC

d_call: TRBD2
clone_size: NA
v_call: TRBV4-1
j_call: TRBJ2-1
cdr3_aa: CASSPQGVAGGIRDNEQFF
cdr3_nt: TGCGCCAGCAGCCCCCAGGGGGTAGCGGGAGGCATAAGGGACAATGAGCAGTTCTTC

d_call: TRBD1
clone_size: few
v_call: TRBV5-8
j_call: TRBJ1-5
cdr3_aa: CASTDRGLQPQHF
cdr3_nt: TGTGCCAGCACCGACAGGGGGCTGCAGCCCCAGCATTTT

d_call: TRBD1
clone_size: NA
v_call: TRBV11-1
j_call: TRBJ1-5
cdr3_aa: CASSQGVRQPQHF
cdr3_nt: TGTGCCAGCAGCCAGGGGGTTCGACAGCCCCAGCATTTT

d_call: TRBD1
clone_size: NA
v_call: TRBV7-2
j_call: TRBJ2-7
cdr3_aa: CASSAGTGINEQYF
cdr3_nt: TGTGCCAGCAGCGCGGGGACAGGGATCAACGAGCAGTACTTC

d_call: TRBD2
clone_size: NA
v_call: TRBV9
j_call: TRBJ2-3
cdr3_aa: CASSPGGADTQYF
cdr3_nt: TGTGCCAGCAGCCCGGGGGGGGCGGATACGCAGTATTTT

d_call: NA
clone_size: NA
v_call: TRBV27
j_call: TRBJ2-3
cdr3_aa: CASSLTGLTDTQYF
cdr3_nt: TGTGCCAGCAGTTTAACCGGACTCACAGATACGCAGTATTTT

d_call: TRBD1
clone_size: NA
v_call: TRBV28
j_call: TRBJ2-6
cdr3_aa: CASSQTGAVLTF
cdr3_nt: TGTGCCAGCAGCCAAACAGGGGCCGTCCTGACTTTC

d_call: NA
clone_size: NA
v_call: TRBV6-5
j_call: TRBJ1-6
cdr3_aa: CASSLVQGSPLHF
cdr3_nt: TGTGCCAGCAGTTTGGTACAGGGCTCACCCCTCCACTTT

d_call: NA
clone_size: NA
v_call: TRBV27
j_call: TRBJ1-6
cdr3_aa: CASTLDGAGDNSPLHF
cdr3_nt: TGTGCCAGCACCCTGGACGGGGCAGGGGATAATTCACCCCTCCACTTT

d_call: TRBD1
clone_size: NA
v_call: TRBV2
j_call: TRBJ1-2
cdr3_aa: CASSEAPLEGADDGYTF
cdr3_nt: TGTGCCAGCAGTGAAGCGCCTTTGGAGGGGGCGGACGATGGCTACACCTTC

d_call: NA
clone_size: NA
v_call: TRBV30
j_call: TRBJ1-2
cdr3_aa: CAWSALYGYTF
cdr3_nt: TGTGCCTGGAGTGCCCTTTATGGCTACACCTTC

d_call: NA
clone_size: NA
v_call: TRBV9
j_call: TRBJ1-1
cdr3_aa: CASSVASRTEAFF
cdr3_nt: TGTGCCAGCAGCGTAGCTAGCCGGACTGAAGCTTTCTTT

d_call: TRBD1
clone_size: NA
v_call: TRBV6-5
j_call: TRBJ2-7
cdr3_aa: CASIPPGQRYYEQYF
cdr3_nt: TGTGCCAGCATTCCACCGGGACAGAGATACTACGAGCAGTACTTC

d_call: TRBD1
clone_size: once
v_call: TRBV28
j_call: TRBJ2-7
cdr3_aa: CASRRQGMDEQYF
cdr3_nt: TGTGCCAGCAGACGACAGGGTATGGATGAGCAGTACTTC

d_call: NA
clone_size: NA
v_call: TRBV3-1/TRBV3-2
j_call: TRBJ1-6
cdr3_aa: CASTPTRFDSPLHF
cdr3_nt: TGTGCCAGCACCCCAACGCGGTTCGATTCACCCCTCCACTTT

d_call: TRBD1
clone_size: NA
v_call: TRBV27
j_call: TRBJ1-5
cdr3_aa: CASSRRLRDRRGQPQHF
cdr3_nt: TGTGCCAGCAGTCGCCGGCTCCGGGACAGAAGAGGTCAGCCCCAGCATTTT

d_call: NA
clone_size: few
v_call: TRBV19
j_call: TRBJ1-6
cdr3_aa: CASSILNSPLHF
cdr3_nt: TGTGCCAGTAGTATCCTTAATTCACCCCTCCACTTT

d_call: TRBD1
clone_size: NA
v_call: TRBV12-3/TRBV12-4
j_call: TRBJ1-5
cdr3_aa: CASSRQGSQPQHF
cdr3_nt: TGTGCCAGCTCCCGACAGGGAAGTCAGCCCCAGCATTTT

d_call: NA
clone_size: NA
v_call: TRBV27
j_call: TRBJ1-1
cdr3_aa: CASSPQGGEGTEAFF
cdr3_nt: TGTGCCAGCAGTCCACAGGGTGGGGAGGGGACTGAAGCTTTCTTT

d_call: NA
clone_size: NA
v_call: TRBV7-9
j_call: TRBJ1-1
cdr3_aa: CASSLVQANTEAFF
cdr3_nt: TGTGCCAGCAGCTTAGTTCAGGCTAACACTGAAGCTTTCTTT

d_call: NA
clone_size: few
v_call: TRBV13
j_call: TRBJ2-3
cdr3_aa: CASYSNGGAMDTQYF
cdr3_nt: TGTGCCAGCTATTCTAATGGGGGGGCAATGGATACGCAGTATTTT

d_call: NA
clone_size: NA
v_call: TRBV18
j_call: TRBJ1-1
cdr3_aa: CASSPPSSRGEAFF
cdr3_nt: TGTGCCAGCTCACCCCCCTCCTCACGAGGTGAAGCTTTCTTT

d_call: NA
clone_size: NA
v_call: TRBV10-2
j_call: TRBJ1-5
cdr3_aa: CASSPLLGTPQPQHF
cdr3_nt: TGCGCCAGCAGCCCCTTATTGGGGACACCGCAGCCCCAGCATTTT

d_call: NA
clone_size: once
v_call: TRBV9
j_call: TRBJ2-3
cdr3_aa: CASSVPAGDTQYF
cdr3_nt: TGTGCCAGCAGCGTCCCAGCGGGCGATACGCAGTATTTT

d_call: NA
clone_size: few
v_call: TRBV27
j_call: TRBJ2-4
cdr3_aa: CASSQPGLGNIQYF
cdr3_nt: TGTGCCAGCAGTCAGCCAGGGTTGGGAAACATTCAGTACTTC

d_call: NA
clone_size: NA
v_call: TRBV3-1/TRBV3-2
j_call: TRBJ1-4
cdr3_aa: CASSQTTSNEKLFF
cdr3_nt: TGTGCCAGCAGCCAAACTACCTCTAATGAAAAACTGTTTTTT

d_call: TRBD1
clone_size: once
v_call: TRBV4-2
j_call: TRBJ1-5
cdr3_aa: CASSQRSGTGSQPQHF
cdr3_nt: TGTGCCAGCAGCCAACGGTCCGGGACAGGGAGTCAGCCCCAGCATTTT

d_call: NA
clone_size: NA
v_call: TRBV7-2
j_call: TRBJ1-2
cdr3_aa: CASSLELGGGLYGYTF
cdr3_nt: TGTGCCAGCAGCTTAGAGTTAGGTGGAGGATTATATGGCTACACCTTC

d_call: TRBD2
clone_size: NA
v_call: TRBV18
j_call: TRBJ2-2
cdr3_aa: CASSPGTSGPNTGELFF
cdr3_nt: TGTGCCAGCTCACCAGGGACTAGCGGCCCGAACACCGGGGAGCTGTTTTTT

d_call: TRBD1
clone_size: NA
v_call: TRBV19
j_call: TRBJ1-2
cdr3_aa: CASTLTGTYGYTF
cdr3_nt: TGTGCCAGTACCTTGACAGGGACGTATGGCTACACCTTC

d_call: TRBD2
clone_size: NA
v_call: TRBV28
j_call: TRBJ2-5
cdr3_aa: CASSLFSGRPGTQYF
cdr3_nt: TGTGCCAGCAGTCTGTTTAGCGGGAGGCCAGGGACCCAGTACTTC

d_call: TRBD2
clone_size: NA
v_call: TRBV3-1/TRBV3-2
j_call: TRBJ2-7
cdr3_aa: CASSQENQRGPLVDEQYF
cdr3_nt: TGTGCCAGCAGCCAAGAAAATCAGCGGGGCCCGCTGGTCGACGAGCAGTACTTC

d_call: NA
clone_size: few
v_call: TRBV29-1
j_call: TRBJ1-3
cdr3_aa: CSVVGAYGNTIYF
cdr3_nt: TGCAGCGTTGTGGGGGCTTATGGAAACACCATATATTTT

d_call: NA
clone_size: NA
v_call: TRBV11-2
j_call: TRBJ2-2
cdr3_aa: CASSLRVEGRTGELFF
cdr3_nt: TGTGCCAGCAGCTTAAGGGTTGAAGGGAGGACCGGGGAGCTGTTTTTT

d_call: TRBD1
clone_size: NA
v_call: TRBV5-5
j_call: TRBJ1-5
cdr3_aa: CASSYSTGGSQPQHF
cdr3_nt: TGTGCCAGCAGCTACAGCACAGGGGGCAGTCAGCCCCAGCATTTT

d_call: NA
clone_size: once
v_call: TRBV28
j_call: TRBJ1-2
cdr3_aa: CASSPAGATPYGYTF
cdr3_nt: TGTGCCAGCAGTCCGGCGGGAGCAACTCCCTATGGCTACACCTTC

d_call: NA
clone_size: NA
v_call: TRBV5-1
j_call: TRBJ2-3
cdr3_aa: CASSSYPSPSTDTQYF
cdr3_nt: TGCGCCAGCAGTTCCTACCCCTCCCCGAGCACAGATACGCAGTATTTT

d_call: NA
clone_size: NA
v_call: TRBV24-1
j_call: TRBJ2-1
cdr3_aa: CATRTASSYYYNEQFF
cdr3_nt: TGTGCCACCAGGACGGCTAGCTCCTACTACTACAATGAGCAGTTCTTC

d_call: NA
clone_size: NA
v_call: TRBV5-1
j_call: TRBJ1-4
cdr3_aa: CASSLGQVTGNEKLFF
cdr3_nt: TGCGCCAGCAGCTTGGGACAGGTGACGGGAAATGAAAAACTGTTTTTT

d_call: NA
clone_size: NA
v_call: TRBV27
j_call: TRBJ1-4
cdr3_aa: CASSSTGWGQEKLFF
cdr3_nt: TGTGCCAGCAGTTCTACTGGGTGGGGCCAGGAAAAACTGTTTTTT

d_call: TRBD1
clone_size: few
v_call: TRBV2
j_call: TRBJ1-5
cdr3_aa: CASTSPGTGSDQPQHF
cdr3_nt: TGTGCCAGCACTAGTCCCGGGACAGGGTCGGATCAGCCCCAGCATTTT

d_call: TRBD1
clone_size: NA
v_call: TRBV6-5
j_call: TRBJ1-2
cdr3_aa: CASSRDRFYGYTF
cdr3_nt: TGTGCCAGCAGCCGGGACAGGTTCTATGGCTACACCTTC

d_call: NA
clone_size: NA
v_call: TRBV19
j_call: TRBJ2-3
cdr3_aa: CASSISGVADTQYF
cdr3_nt: TGTGCCAGTAGTATCTCGGGGGTAGCAGATACGCAGTATTTT

d_call: TRBD2
clone_size: NA
v_call: TRBV5-4
j_call: TRBJ2-1
cdr3_aa: CASSPPASGSAEQFF
cdr3_nt: TGTGCCAGCAGCCCCCCGGCTAGCGGGAGCGCCGAGCAGTTCTTC

d_call: NA
clone_size: NA
v_call: TRBV12-3/TRBV12-4
j_call: TRBJ1-1
cdr3_aa: CASSLGGHEAFF
cdr3_nt: TGTGCCAGCAGTTTGGGGGGGCATGAAGCTTTCTTT

d_call: NA
clone_size: NA
v_call: TRBV18
j_call: TRBJ1-4
cdr3_aa: CASSPPAKGELFF
cdr3_nt: TGTGCCAGCTCACCACCGGCGAAAGGGGAACTGTTTTTT

d_call: TRBD2
clone_size: NA
v_call: TRBV11-2
j_call: TRBJ2-5
cdr3_aa: CASSLGLAGRETQYF
cdr3_nt: TGTGCCAGCAGCTTAGGGCTAGCGGGGCGGGAGACCCAGTACTTC

d_call: NA
clone_size: NA
v_call: TRBV7-9
j_call: TRBJ2-1
cdr3_aa: CASSYSSYNEQFF
cdr3_nt: TGTGCCAGCAGCTATAGCTCCTACAATGAGCAGTTCTTC

d_call: TRBD2
clone_size: NA
v_call: TRBV28
j_call: TRBJ2-7
cdr3_aa: CASSPIAGGPYEQYF
cdr3_nt: TGTGCCAGCAGCCCCATAGCGGGGGGCCCCTACGAGCAGTACTTC

d_call: TRBD1
clone_size: once
v_call: TRBV4-1
j_call: TRBJ2-7
cdr3_aa: CASSQANARGLYEQYF
cdr3_nt: TGCGCCAGCAGCCAAGCTAACGCCAGGGGGCTCTACGAGCAGTACTTC

d_call: TRBD1
clone_size: NA
v_call: TRBV5-1
j_call: TRBJ2-3
cdr3_aa: CASSLVPPGQGTDTQYF
cdr3_nt: TGCGCCAGCAGCTTGGTACCCCCGGGACAGGGCACAGATACGCAGTATTTT

d_call: TRBD2
clone_size: NA
v_call: TRBV4-1
j_call: TRBJ2-7
cdr3_aa: CASSLTSGIYEQYF
cdr3_nt: TGCGCCAGCAGCCTGACTAGCGGGATTTACGAGCAGTACTTC

d_call: NA
clone_size: NA
v_call: TRBV7-8
j_call: TRBJ2-1
cdr3_aa: CASIVSTTGYNEQFF
cdr3_nt: TGTGCCAGTATTGTGTCCACTACCGGATACAATGAGCAGTTCTTC